The entry below describes one TCR beta chain. This specimen belongs to a study of T cell responses to AZD1222 COVID-19 vaccine. The V end was cut by 0 bases, the J end by 3 bases, with 9 bases between. Germline values: CDR1 GTSNPN, CDR2 SVGIG (reference sequence). The CDR3 is 14 amino acids. Sequenced by immunoSEQ multiplex PCR; TCRdb stores in-frame clones only, minus some. The data contain about 140,000 clones, 75% to 90% of them singletons. The source was peripheral blood, collected on day 0 of AZD1222 vaccination. The chain has TRBV30 and TRBJ1-5; maybe TRBD1 (6 bases). The receptor comes from an adult in good health. CDR3 amino acids: CAWSVRGHNQPQHF. In DNA form, the CDR3 reads TGTGCCTGGAGTGTACGGGGGCACAATCAGCCCCAGCATTTT.